The entry below describes one TCR beta chain. Its antigen remains unknown. The sample originates from a study of T cell responses to AZD1222 COVID-19 vaccine. Findings of the study overall: An increase in Spike-specific TCR breadth and depth was observed after two AZD1222 doses. Donors were chiefly white British, with a greater number of females, and clonal diversity was perhaps underestimated.

Some clones are missing from TCRdb's copy, which holds only in-frame ones; the method was immunoSEQ multiplex PCR. The repertoire holds around 180,000 clones, with 94% as singletons. Trimming cost V 4 bases and J 0 bases, with 11 bases left between them. CDR1 and CDR2 (germline): SNHLY, FYNNEI. CDR3 size: 15 residues. This receptor was identified in an adult in good health. The rearrangement links TRBV2 to TRBJ2-3; no clear D. Sequenced material: peripheral blood, taken on day 0 of AZD1222 vaccination. CDR3 DNA sequence: TGTGCCAGCAGTGGTTTCTCCCTCAGCACAGATACGCAGTATTTT. Residues: CASSGFSLSTDTQYF.